This T cell receptor (beta chain) was profiled in a study of T-cell memory formation after mild COVID-19. Study-wide results and limits: For second-wave clones that peaked at day 37, SARS-CoV-2 specificity went unverified.

Germline-derived CDR1 and CDR2 are LGHDT and YNNKEL (reference sequence). The junction had 14 bases not matched to a gene; V was cut back by 4 bases and J by 8 bases. The CDR3 spans 17 residues. TCRdb re-called the 5' RACE reads through MiXCR, storing one row per CDR3 protein. The sample has 140,000 or so distinct CDR3 sequences; under 7% are singletons. As to this clonotype: Its antigen is undetermined.

The rearrangement links TRBV3-1 to TRBJ2-1; TRBD2 matches 10 bases. Sequenced sample: PBMCs or a T cell subset sorted from them (not recorded which). This sequence was found in an adult woman who had mild COVID-19 (a few samples of this study predate the infection). Cell type and time point are not known. As DNA, the CDR3 is TGTGCCAGCAGCCCGACAGGGGAGCGGGGGGGCGTCGATGAGCAGTTCTTC. As protein: CASSPTGERGGVDEQFF.